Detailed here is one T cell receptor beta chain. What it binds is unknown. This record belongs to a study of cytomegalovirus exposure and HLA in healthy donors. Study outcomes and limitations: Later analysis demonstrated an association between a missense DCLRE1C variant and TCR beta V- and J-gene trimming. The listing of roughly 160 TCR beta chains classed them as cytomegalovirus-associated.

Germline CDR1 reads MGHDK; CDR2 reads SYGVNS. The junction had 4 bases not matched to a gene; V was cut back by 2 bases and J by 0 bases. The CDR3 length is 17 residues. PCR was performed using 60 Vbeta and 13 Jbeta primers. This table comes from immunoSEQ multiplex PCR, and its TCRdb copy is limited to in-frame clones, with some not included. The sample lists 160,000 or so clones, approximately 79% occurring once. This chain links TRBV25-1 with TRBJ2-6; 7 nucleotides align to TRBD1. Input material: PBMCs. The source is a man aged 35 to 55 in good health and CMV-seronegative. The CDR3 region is CASSEGQADSGANVLTF. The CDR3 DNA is TGTGCCAGCAGTGAAGGACAGGCCGACTCTGGGGCCAACGTCCTGACTTTC.